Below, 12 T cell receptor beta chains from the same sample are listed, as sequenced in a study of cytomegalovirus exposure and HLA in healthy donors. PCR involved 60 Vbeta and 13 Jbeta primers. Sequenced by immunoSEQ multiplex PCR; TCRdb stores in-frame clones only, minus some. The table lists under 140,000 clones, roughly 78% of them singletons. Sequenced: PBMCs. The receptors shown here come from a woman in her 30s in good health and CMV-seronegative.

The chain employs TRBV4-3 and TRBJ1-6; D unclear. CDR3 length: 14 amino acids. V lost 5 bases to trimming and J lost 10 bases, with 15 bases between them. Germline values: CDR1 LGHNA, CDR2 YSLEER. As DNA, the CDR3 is TGCGCCAGCAGCTCGCGATCGGAGAGGTCACCCCTCCACTTT. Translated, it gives CASSSRSERSPLHF.

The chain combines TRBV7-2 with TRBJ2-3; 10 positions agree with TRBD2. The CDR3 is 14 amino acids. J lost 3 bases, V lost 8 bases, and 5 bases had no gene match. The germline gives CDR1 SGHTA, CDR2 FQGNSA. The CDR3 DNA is TGTGCCAGCTCCCCGGGACTAGCGACAGATACGCAGTATTTT. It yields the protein CASSPGLATDTQYF.

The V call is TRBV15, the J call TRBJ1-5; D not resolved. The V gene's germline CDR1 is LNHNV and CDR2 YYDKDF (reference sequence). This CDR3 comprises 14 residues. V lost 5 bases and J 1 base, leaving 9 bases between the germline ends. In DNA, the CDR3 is TGTGCCACCAGCGCGGGTGGAAGCAATCAGCCCCAGCATTTT. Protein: CATSAGGSNQPQHF. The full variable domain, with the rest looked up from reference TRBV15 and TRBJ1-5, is DAMVIQNPRYQVTQFGKPVTLSCSQTLNHNVMYWYQQKSSQAPKLLFHYYDKDFNNEADTPDNFQSRRPNTSFCFLDIRSPGLGDTAMYLCATSAGGSNQPQHFGDGTRLSIL.

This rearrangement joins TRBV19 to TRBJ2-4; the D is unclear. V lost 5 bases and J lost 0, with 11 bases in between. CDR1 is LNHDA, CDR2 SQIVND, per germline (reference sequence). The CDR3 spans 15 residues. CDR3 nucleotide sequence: TGTGCCAGTAGTGAACGGTACTTAGCCAAAAACATTCAGTACTTC. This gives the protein CASSERYLAKNIQYF.

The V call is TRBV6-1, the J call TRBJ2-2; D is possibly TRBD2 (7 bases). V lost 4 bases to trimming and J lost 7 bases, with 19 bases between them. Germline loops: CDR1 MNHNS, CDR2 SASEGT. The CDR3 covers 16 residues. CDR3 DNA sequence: TGTGCCAGCAGTGCTCGTATAGGGGGGGGAGGCGGGGAGCTGTTTTTT. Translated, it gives CASSARIGGGGGELFF.

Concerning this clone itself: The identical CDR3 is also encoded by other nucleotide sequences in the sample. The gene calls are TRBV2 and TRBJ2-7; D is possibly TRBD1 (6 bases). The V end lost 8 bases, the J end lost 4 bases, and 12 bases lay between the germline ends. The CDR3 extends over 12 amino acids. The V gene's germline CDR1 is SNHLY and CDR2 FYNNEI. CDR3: CASSSDRYEQYF. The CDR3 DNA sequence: TGTGCCAGCTCCTCTGACAGGTACGAGCAGTACTTC.

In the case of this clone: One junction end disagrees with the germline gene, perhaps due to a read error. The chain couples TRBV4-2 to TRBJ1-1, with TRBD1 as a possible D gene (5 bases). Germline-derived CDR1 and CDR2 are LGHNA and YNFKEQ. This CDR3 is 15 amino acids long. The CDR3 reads CASSQDERGGTEASF. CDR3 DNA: TGTGCCAGCAGCCAAGATGAAAGGGGCGGTACTGAAGCTTCCTTT.

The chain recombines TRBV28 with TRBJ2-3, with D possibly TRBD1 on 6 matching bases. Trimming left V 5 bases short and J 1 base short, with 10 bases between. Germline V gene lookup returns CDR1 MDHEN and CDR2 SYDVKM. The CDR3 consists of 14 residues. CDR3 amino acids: CASSRTAGTDTQYF. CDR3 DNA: TGTGCCAGCAGTAGGACAGCCGGCACAGATACGCAGTATTTT.

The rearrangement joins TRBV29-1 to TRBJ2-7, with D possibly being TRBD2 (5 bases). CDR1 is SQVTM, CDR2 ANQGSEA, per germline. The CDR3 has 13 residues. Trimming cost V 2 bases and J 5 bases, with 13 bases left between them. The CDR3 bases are TGCAGCGTTGAAAAGGCCAGGAGGCACGAGCAGTACTTC. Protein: CSVEKARRHEQYF.

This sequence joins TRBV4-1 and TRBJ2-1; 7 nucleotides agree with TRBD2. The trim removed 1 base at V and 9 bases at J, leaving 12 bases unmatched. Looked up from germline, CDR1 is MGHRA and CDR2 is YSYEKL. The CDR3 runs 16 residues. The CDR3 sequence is CASSQGILGGHGEQFF. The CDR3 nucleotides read TGCGCCAGCAGCCAAGGCATATTGGGAGGGCATGGTGAGCAGTTCTTC.

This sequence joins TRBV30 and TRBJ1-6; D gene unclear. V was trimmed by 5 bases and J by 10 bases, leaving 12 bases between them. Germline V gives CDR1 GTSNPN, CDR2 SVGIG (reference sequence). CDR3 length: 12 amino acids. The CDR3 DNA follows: TGTGCCTGGGGAGGGAGCGGGTCACCCCTCCACTTT. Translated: CAWGGSGSPLHF.

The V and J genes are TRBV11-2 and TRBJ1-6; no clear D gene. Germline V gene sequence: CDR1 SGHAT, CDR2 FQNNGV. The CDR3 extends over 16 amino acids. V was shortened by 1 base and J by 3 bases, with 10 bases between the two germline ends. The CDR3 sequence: CASSLVGRFYNSPLHF. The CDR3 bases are TGTGCCAGCAGCTTAGTGGGCAGATTCTATAATTCACCCCTCCACTTT.